This T cell receptor (beta chain) emerged from a study of control samples from healthy donors and cancer patients (dated by TCRdb to the early 2020s). The CDR3 sequence holds 15 residues, the cysteine and phenylalanine included. This entry keeps only the CDR3 DNA: 45 bases, framed from base 1. At the junction V is shortened by 1 base and J by 0 bases, with 10 bases in between. Based on the germline V gene, the CDR1 and CDR2 sequences are MGHRA and YSYEKL. The library came from the immunoSEQ multiplex PCR assay. Entries here come from immuneACCESS through TCRdb and include only in-frame sequences with V and J called. Some clones fail to appear in such tables; in the studies checked, an unresolved V gene covers under half of the shortfall, and the cause of the remainder is unknown. The sample table lists 100,000 or so clones, around four fifths of them with a count of one. The ten most abundant clones make up roughly an eighth of the sample.

Worth noting for this clone: No antigen is known for it. Base qualities are not at hand, and no much larger clone is one base apart.

The receptor was derived from a woman aged 45-65 years in good health. Sequenced: blood. Here the chain combines TRBV4-1 and TRBJ2-7, with TRBD2 tentatively as D gene (5 bases match). DNA sequence: TGCGCCAGCAGCCAAGTGAGCGGAAGCTCCTACGAGCAGTACTTC. Its amino acids are CASSQVSGSSYEQYF.